This T cell receptor (beta chain) was found in a study of cytomegalovirus exposure and HLA in healthy donors. The CDR3 contains 14 residues. Trimming at V came to 4 bases and at J to 2 bases, leaving 5 bases not matched to a gene. CDR1 and CDR2 (germline): LNHDA, SQIVND (reference sequence). Method: immunoSEQ multiplex PCR; TCRdb's copy keeps in-frame clones and lacks some. The sample lists fewer than 90,000 clones, approximately 81% occurring once. The rearrangement joins TRBV19 to TRBJ2-7, with 7 positions matching TRBD1. The source of this sequence is a woman aged 18-29 years in good health and CMV-seropositive. Sample: PBMCs. Written as DNA, the CDR3 is TGTGCCAGTAGTACCGACAGGGCTACCTACGAGCAGTACTTC. It yields the protein CASSTDRATYEQYF.